The following is a TCR beta chain sequence with its context. Its matching antigen is unknown. TCRdb called the 5' RACE reads again in MiXCR, with one record for every CDR3 protein. The sample records 1.5 million to 2 million distinct CDR3 sequences, roughly a third being singletons. Germline loops: CDR1 SGDLS, CDR2 YYNGEE. This CDR3 spans 13 amino acids. V lost 2 bases to trimming and J lost 7 bases, with 12 bases between them. The record originates from a study of identical twins. General study results and limits: The degree of excess twin sharing was weaker in beta out-of-frame sequences.

V usage is TRBV9 and J usage is TRBJ1-2; D uncertain. The sequence came from a newborn girl in good health. The specimen sequenced was cord blood. CDR3 DNA sequence: TGTGCCAGCAGCGTTTTAATCGGTCGTGGCTACACCTTC. Its protein product is CASSVLIGRGYTF.